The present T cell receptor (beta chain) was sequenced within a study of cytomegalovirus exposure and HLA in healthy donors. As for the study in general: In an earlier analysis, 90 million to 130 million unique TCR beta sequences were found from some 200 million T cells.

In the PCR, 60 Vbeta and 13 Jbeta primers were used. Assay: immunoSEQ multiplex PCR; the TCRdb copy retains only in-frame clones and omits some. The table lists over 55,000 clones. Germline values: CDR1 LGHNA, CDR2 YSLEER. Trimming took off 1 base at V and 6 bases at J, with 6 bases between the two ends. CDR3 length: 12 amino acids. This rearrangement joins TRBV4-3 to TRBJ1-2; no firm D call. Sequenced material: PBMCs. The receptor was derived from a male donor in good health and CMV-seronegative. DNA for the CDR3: TGCGCCAGCAGCCAAGTGGCCGATGGCTACACCTTC. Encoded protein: CASSQVADGYTF.